This TCR beta chain was retrieved from a study of somatic mutations in cytotoxic T cells in rheumatoid arthritis. The wider study: Purity of nearly 100% was reached when some V beta antibody-stained T-cell populations were flow-sorted, including V beta1+ cells sequenced for TCRB.

Clones were read by immunoSEQ multiplex PCR, and TCRdb kept only the in-frame ones, dropping some. Of 20,000 or so clones in the sample, 85% were seen once. The CDR3 loop spans 15 amino acids. With 6 bases clipped from V and 0 bases from J, the junction kept 6 bases outside the gene matches. Germline V lookup: CDR1 SNHLY, CDR2 FYNNEI. The chain is built from TRBV2 and TRBJ2-7; 9 nucleotides align to TRBD2. Sequencing was performed on CD8+ T cells sorted from blood. The TCR originated in a woman aged 40-49 years with rheumatoid arthritis. CDR3 amino acids: CASRELTSGSYEQYF. Here the CDR3 DNA reads TGTGCCAGCAGAGAATTGACTAGCGGCTCCTACGAGCAGTACTTC.